This T cell receptor (beta chain) was sequenced during a study of shared clonotypes between healthy human individuals. Study in general: For every donor, three CD4 naive, three CD4 memory, two CD8 naive and one CD8 memory plates were used. Overall study findings and caveats: Sequencing of the sorted subsets was shown by rarefaction to be incomplete despite large depth.

Genomic DNA from each subset was divided evenly over several immunoSEQ plates. Measured with immunoSEQ multiplex PCR; TCRdb has only the in-frame clones, and not every one. The profile shows over a million clones, about 98.5% of them singletons. The germline gives CDR1 SGHRS, CDR2 YFSETQ. There are 12 residues in the CDR3. V was cut by 0 bases and J by 5 bases, with 6 bases left in between. Worth noting for this clone: The antigen is unknown. Other DNA sequences in the sample encode the same CDR3.

The sequencing sample was made of naive CD4+ T cells sorted from blood. This sample's subset: CD45RA+ positively selected. The chain is built from TRBV5-1 and TRBJ2-7; perhaps TRBD2 as D (5 bases). The TCR was taken from a man between 25 and 39 years old in good health. For the CDR3, the DNA is TGCGCCAGCAGCTTGGCGGGGAACGAGCAGTACTTC. It yields the protein CASSLAGNEQYF.